This is a list of T cell receptor beta chains from one sample in a study of T cell changes during pregnancy in multiple sclerosis. Sequenced by immunoSEQ multiplex PCR; TCRdb stores in-frame clones only, minus some. Counted here are about 64,000 clones, about 92% occurring once; the ten biggest clones make up about 2%. The sample here was peripheral blood, taken in the second trimester of pregnancy. The receptors here all came from a female donor in good health, enrolled as a control in a pregnancy study. The CDR3 runs from the conserved cysteine through the conserved F or W. The D gene is left open where the match is weak. Only some rows state a clone size, as once, few, many or a class for expanded clones.

TRBV7-6	TRBD2	-	TRBJ2-3	TGTGCCAGCAGCTTAGCGCACGGGGGGTACACAGATACGCAGTATTTT	CASSLAHGGYTDTQYF
TRBV6-4	TRBD2	-	TRBJ2-2	TGTGCCAGCAGTGGGACGGGGGGCACCGGGGAGCTGTTTTTT	CASSGTGGTGELFF
TRBV5-6	-	-	TRBJ1-4	TGTGCCAGCAGCTTGTCGTTCAGTAATGAAAAACTGTTTTTT	CASSLSFSNEKLFF
TRBV27	-	once	TRBJ1-4	TGTGCCAGCAGTTCCGCGGGAGGGCTGGGTGAAAAACTGTTTTTT	CASSSAGGLGEKLFF
TRBV4-1	-	-	TRBJ1-2	TGCGCCAGCAGCCAAGATCCCGGGGATCCTAACTATGGCTACACCTTC	CASSQDPGDPNYGYTF
TRBV5-5	TRBD1	-	TRBJ1-2	TGTGCCAGCAGCTTGGAAGTGGGAACAGGGGGACTACTATTTGGCTACACCTTC	CASSLEVGTGGLLFGYTF
TRBV27	-	-	TRBJ2-5	TGTGCCAGCAGTTTCACTGGGGCGAAAGAGACCCAGTACTTC	CASSFTGAKETQYF
TRBV19	-	-	TRBJ1-1	TGTGCCAGTAGTCCCCGGGACACGAACACTGAAGCTTTCTTT	CASSPRDTNTEAFF
TRBV7-9	-	-	TRBJ1-4	TGTGCCAGCAGCGATTTCTGGGGATCTAGGGGTAGTGAAAAACTGTTTTTT	CASSDFWGSRGSEKLFF
TRBV6-5	TRBD2	-	TRBJ2-1	TGTGCCAGCAGCTTAGCGGGGGGCTATGAGCAGTTCTTC	CASSLAGGYEQFF
TRBV6-5	-	-	TRBJ1-1	TGTGCCAGCAGGTCCGGGACACCGAACACTGAAGCTTTCTTT	CASRSGTPNTEAFF
TRBV7-2	TRBD1	-	TRBJ1-1	TGTGCCAGCAGCTTGACAGGGTGGAATAATGAAGCTTTCTTT	CASSLTGWNNEAFF
TRBV6-6	TRBD1	once	TRBJ1-1	TGTGCCAGCAGATTACAGGGGAGGACTGAAGCTTTCTTT	CASRLQGRTEAFF
TRBV28	-	-	TRBJ2-7	TGTGCCAGCAGTTTAAGGGGCATCCACTACGAGCAGTACTTC	CASSLRGIHYEQYF
TRBV19	-	-	TRBJ2-5	TGTGCCAGTAGTATGTCTCCGGGATCCAAGAGAGCCCAGTACTTC	CASSMSPGSKRAQYF
TRBV30	TRBD2	-	TRBJ2-2	TGTGCCTGGAGTGTATTAGCGGGGGGTACCGGGGAGCTGTTTTTT	CAWSVLAGGTGELFF
TRBV5-4	-	-	TRBJ1-2	TGTGCCAGCAGCCTAGGACAAAATGGCTACACCTTC	CASSLGQNGYTF
TRBV11-2	-	-	TRBJ1-1	TGTGCCAGCAGCTTACGGGAAATCATGAACACTGAAGCTTTCTTT	CASSLREIMNTEAFF
TRBV6-5	-	-	TRBJ1-1	TGTGCCAGCAGTTACGGTTCGGGGAACATAGAAGCTTTCTTT	CASSYGSGNIEAFF
TRBV5-6	-	-	TRBJ2-3	TGTGCCAGCAGCTGGGGGGATAATACGCAGTATTTT	CASSWGDNTQYF
TRBV6-1	TRBD1	-	TRBJ2-3	TGTGCCAGCAGTGAAGTTTGGGACAGGGATACGCAGTATTTT	CASSEVWDRDTQYF
TRBV29-1	-	-	TRBJ2-5	TGCAGCGTTGTACAGGGTCAAGAGACCCAGTACTTC	CSVVQGQETQYF
TRBV30	TRBD2	-	TRBJ2-7	TGTGCCTGGAGTGTATCTAGCGGGGGGAGGTACTACGAGCAGTACTTC	CAWSVSSGGRYYEQYF
TRBV5-1	-	-	TRBJ1-6	TGCGCCAGCAGCTTGGGGACAGCGTCAAATTCACCCCTCCACTTT	CASSLGTASNSPLHF
TRBV9	-	once	TRBJ1-6	TGTGCCAGCAGCCCCAATGAGAGGGTCTCACCCCTCCACTTT	CASSPNERVSPLHF
TRBV19	-	-	TRBJ1-4	TGTGCCAGTAGGGATGGGGCCGAGGAAAAACTGTTTTTT	CASRDGAEEKLFF
TRBV7-7	-	-	TRBJ2-7	TGTGCTAGCAGCTTAGGGGGGGAGTCCTACGAGCAGTACTTC	CASSLGGESYEQYF
TRBV7-8	-	-	TRBJ2-7	TGTGCCAGCAGCCCGAGGTTAGCGGTGCTCTCCTACGAGCAGTACTTC	CASSPRLAVLSYEQYF
TRBV7-2	-	-	TRBJ2-7	TGTGCCAGCAGCTTAAATGGCGGGGTTTACTACGAGCAGTACTTC	CASSLNGGVYYEQYF
TRBV30	TRBD2	-	TRBJ2-2	TGTGCCTTCGATACTAGCGGGGTTAACACCGGGGAGCTGTTTTTT	CAFDTSGVNTGELFF
TRBV6-1	-	-	TRBJ2-1	TGTGCCAGCAGTGAAGCGCGTCGCAGGTTGTACAATGAGCAGTTCTTC	CASSEARRRLYNEQFF
TRBV9	-	few	TRBJ1-1	TGTGCCAGCAGCGTAGTCGTGTCCAACACTGAAGCTTTCTTT	CASSVVVSNTEAFF
TRBV5-5	-	-	TRBJ2-7	TGTGCCAGCAGCTTGGGGTGGGGGGACTACGAGCAGTACTTC	CASSLGWGDYEQYF
TRBV4-1	TRBD2	-	TRBJ2-3	TGCGCCAGCAGCCACAGAGGGACTAGCGGGACACGGGCAGATACGCAGTATTTT	CASSHRGTSGTRADTQYF
TRBV5-8	-	-	TRBJ2-1	TGTGCCAGCAGCTTGACAGGGTGGAATGAGCAGTTCTTC	CASSLTGWNEQFF
TRBV6-1	TRBD1	-	TRBJ1-4	TGTGCCAGCAGCTCAGCACAGGGGGGTAATGAAAAACTGTTTTTT	CASSSAQGGNEKLFF
TRBV14	TRBD1	-	TRBJ1-3	TGTGCCAGCAGAGGGGACAGCCCCTCTGGAAACACCATATATTTT	CASRGDSPSGNTIYF
TRBV4-2	-	-	TRBJ1-2	TGTGCCAGCAGCCCCTCAGGTGGCCAAGGCTATGGCTACACCTTC	CASSPSGGQGYGYTF
TRBV5-1	TRBD2	-	TRBJ2-5	TGCGCCAGCACCCAAACCCCTATAGCGGGAGGCCGAGAGACCCAGTACTTC	CASTQTPIAGGRETQYF
TRBV30	TRBD1	-	TRBJ2-3	TGTGCCTGGAGCGAGACAGGGGGCTGGACAGATACGCAGTATTTT	CAWSETGGWTDTQYF
TRBV7-9	TRBD1	-	TRBJ1-1	TGTGCCAGCAGCTTAGCCACCGGGTGGGACAGCGAAGCTTTCTTT	CASSLATGWDSEAFF
TRBV29-1	TRBD2	once	TRBJ2-7	TGCAGCGTTGAAATTGAGGTAGCGGGCTCCTACGAGCAGTACTTC	CSVEIEVAGSYEQYF
TRBV25-1	-	-	TRBJ1-6	TGTGCCACCAGGGGCACCTATAATTCACCCCTCCACTTT	CATRGTYNSPLHF